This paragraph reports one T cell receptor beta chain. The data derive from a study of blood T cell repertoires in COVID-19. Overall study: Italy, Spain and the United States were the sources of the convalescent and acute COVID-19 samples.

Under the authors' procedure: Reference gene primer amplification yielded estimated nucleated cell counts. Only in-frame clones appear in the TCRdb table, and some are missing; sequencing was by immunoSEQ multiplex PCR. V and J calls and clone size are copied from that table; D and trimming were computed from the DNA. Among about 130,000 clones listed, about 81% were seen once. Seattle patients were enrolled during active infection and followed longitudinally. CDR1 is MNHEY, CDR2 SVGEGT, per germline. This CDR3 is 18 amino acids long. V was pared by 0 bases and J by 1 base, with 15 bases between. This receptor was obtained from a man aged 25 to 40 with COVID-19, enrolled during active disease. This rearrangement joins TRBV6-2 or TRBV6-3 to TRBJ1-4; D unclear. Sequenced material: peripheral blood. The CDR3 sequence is CASSYSTGSLITNEKLFF. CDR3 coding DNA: TGTGCCAGCAGTTACTCTACGGGTAGCCTGATAACTAATGAAAAACTGTTTTTT.